These 2 T cell receptor beta chains originate from one sample sequenced in a study of identical twins. In TCRdb, the 5' RACE reads were re-called with MiXCR into one record per CDR3 protein. The sample consists of around 470,000 distinct CDR3 sequences, 13% to 15% of them appearing once. These data were also reused for a study on yellow fever vaccine responses in identical twins.

The material sequenced was CD4+ T cells sorted from blood. These receptors were obtained from a woman aged 18-29 years in good health.

The rearrangement joins TRBV19 to TRBJ2-1; 8 bases line up with TRBD1. V was clipped by 4 bases and J by 6 bases; unmatched bases: 5. In germline, CDR1 is LNHDA, CDR2 SQIVND (reference sequence). CDR3 length: 14 amino acids. CDR3 nucleotides: TGTGCCAGTAGTACGGACAGGGTCAGCAATGAGCAGTTCTTC. It translates to CASSTDRVSNEQFF.

The chain joins TRBV5-1 to TRBJ2-1; 8 positions agree with TRBD1. In germline, CDR1 is SGHRS, CDR2 YFSETQ. This CDR3 is built from 15 residues. The trim removed 0 bases at V and 5 bases at J, leaving 4 bases unmatched. CDR3 region: CASSLVGQVNNEQFF. As DNA, the CDR3 is TGCGCCAGCAGCTTGGTGGGACAGGTTAACAATGAGCAGTTCTTC.